The rows below give T cell receptor beta chains drawn from one sample of a study of CD8+ T cells in alopecia areata. Clones were sequenced by immunoSEQ multiplex PCR, and TCRdb holds only the in-frame ones, with some missing. Of about 140,000 clones listed, around 83% are singletons. The sample in question was CD8+ T cells sorted from blood, obtained at week 4, from a patient treated with tofacitinib. The receptors originated from a human donor with alopecia areata. Both conserved end residues are part of each CDR3. The order of the fields is V gene, clone size, D gene, J gene, CDR3 protein, CDR3 DNA. The D gene is left open where the match is weak. A clone size is listed for some rows: how often the clone was seen (once, few, many), or a class if it is expanded.

TRBV4-1	.	.	TRBJ1-1	CASSQDFAGSWDTEAFF	TGCGCCAGCAGCCAAGATTTCGCGGGTTCGTGGGACACTGAAGCTTTCTTT
TRBV11-2	few	TRBD2	TRBJ2-7	CASSLVTSGPTYEQYF	TGTGCCAGCAGCTTAGTCACTAGCGGCCCTACCTACGAGCAGTACTTC
TRBV4-1	.	.	TRBJ2-3	CASSQVLGYTDTQYF	TGCGCCAGCAGCCAAGTCCTCGGGTACACAGATACGCAGTATTTT
TRBV10-3	.	TRBD1	TRBJ2-7	CAISGTGGGYEQYF	TGTGCCATCAGTGGGACAGGGGGCGGGTACGAGCAGTACTTC
TRBV30	once	.	TRBJ1-5	CAWSVGGQFGNQPQHF	TGTGCCTGGAGTGTAGGCGGACAATTCGGAAATCAGCCCCAGCATTTT
TRBV15	.	TRBD2	TRBJ2-2	CATKRENTGELFF	TGTGCCACGAAGCGGGAAAACACCGGGGAGCTGTTTTTT
TRBV29-1	.	.	TRBJ2-2	CSVRVTGELFF	TGCAGCGTCAGGGTCACCGGGGAGCTGTTTTTT
TRBV18	.	TRBD1	TRBJ1-1	CASSDSGTGGTEAFF	TGTGCCAGCTCAGATTCCGGGACAGGGGGCACTGAAGCTTTCTTT
TRBV2	.	.	TRBJ2-7	CASSGPTYEQYF	TGTGCCAGCAGTGGACCCACCTACGAGCAGTACTTC
TRBV7-2	.	TRBD2	TRBJ2-1	CASPQGTSGRVDEQFF	TGTGCCAGCCCCCAGGGGACTAGCGGGAGGGTGGATGAGCAGTTCTTC
TRBV9	.	.	TRBJ2-2	CASSVPNTGELFF	TGTGCCAGCAGCGTCCCGAACACCGGGGAGCTGTTTTTT
TRBV27	.	TRBD1	TRBJ1-6	CASSFGQGRAPLHF	TGTGCCAGCAGTTTTGGACAGGGGAGAGCACCCCTCCACTTT
TRBV29-1	.	.	TRBJ1-2	CSVDQGQAGTNYGYTF	TGCAGCGTTGATCAGGGTCAGGCAGGGACTAACTATGGCTACACCTTC
TRBV5-1	once	.	TRBJ1-1	CAIQNQVQNTEAFF	TGCGCCATCCAAAACCAAGTACAGAACACTGAAGCTTTCTTT
TRBV5-1	.	.	TRBJ1-5	CASSLNPLEGQPQHF	TGCGCCAGCAGCTTGAACCCCCTAGAGGGTCAGCCCCAGCATTTT